Included here is one T cell receptor beta chain sequence, with context. The target antigen is unknown. This specimen belongs to a study of STAT5B mutations in CD4+ large granular lymphocyte leukemia. Overall study context: Healthy donors showed HLA-associated enrichment of the CDR3 'QG' motif. Notes on the study in general: Compared with healthy controls (2/35), patient top clones favored TRBV06 (8/27).

The survey-level immunoSEQ assay was used. Some clones are missing from TCRdb's copy, which holds only in-frame ones; the method was immunoSEQ multiplex PCR. The data hold tens of thousands of clones, with roughly 80% observed a single time. The CDR3 covers 15 residues. Trimming removed 3 bases from V and 4 bases from J; junction bases left unmatched: 8. Germline CDR1 and CDR2: MNHNS and SASEGT. The TCR sequence derives from a human donor in good health. The sequencing input was CD4+ T cells from blood buffy coats. The chain recombines TRBV6-1 with TRBJ1-2, with 7 bases aligning to TRBD1. The CDR3 coding sequence is TGTGCCAGCAGTGAGACAGGGAGGTCCACCTATGGCTACACCTTC. This gives the protein CASSETGRSTYGYTF.